The clone carrying this T cell receptor beta chain was observed a few times. Its antigen remains unidentified. CDR3 size: 16 residues. These data are taken from a study of post-analysis software for immune sequencing data. Study details: Relapsing-remitting, secondary progressive and progressive-relapsing courses of multiple sclerosis were included.

Whole-study findings and limits: Strong co-clustering by F measure was evident for samples that had been prepared in the same batch. In patients, TRBV5-6, TRBV5-1 and TRBV20-1 belonged to roughly five TRBV segments found more frequently than in controls. The normalized Chao1 diversity of multiple sclerosis patients was significantly lower than that of controls.

Tagging with unique molecular identifiers was a feature of the TCR beta cDNA libraries. Approximately 500,000 cDNA molecules were obtained per 1 to 10 million input T cells. TCRdb itself ran the PCR reads through MiXCR, one entry per CDR3 protein. Of about 380,000 distinct CDR3 sequences in the sample, roughly 38% were seen once. The sequence was obtained from a girl aged 5 to 17 with multiple sclerosis. Source material: blood. J is TRBJ2-7 and V is TRBV12-3 or TRBV12-4, with 8 bases aligning to TRBD1. The J call is uncertain, as TRBJ2-5 better fits the DNA end. The CDR3 spells CASSRPAGTGKETQYF. CDR3 DNA sequence: TGTGCCAGCAGTCGACCCGCCGGGACAGGAAAGGAGACCCAGTACTTC.